This T cell receptor beta chain is drawn from a study of shared clonotypes between healthy human individuals. The study, taken as a whole, reports: Only blood was sampled; tissue repertoires likely differ. Depth of sequencing was expected to influence donor clonotype sharing.

The V and J ends lost 7 bases and 0 bases respectively, with 7 bases between them. The CDR3 consists of 14 residues. Germline loops: CDR1 LNHDA, CDR2 SQIVND (reference sequence). Some clones are missing from TCRdb's copy, which holds only in-frame ones; the method was immunoSEQ multiplex PCR. This sample has nearly 1 million clones; over 60% occur once, and the top ten carry around 1.4%. On this clone itself: Antigen unknown.

Every one of the donors was a Caucasian adult that lived in Nashville, Tennessee. Material: memory CD4+ T cells sorted from blood. As for subset: CD45RA-negative fraction. The chain recombines TRBV19 with TRBJ1-6, with D unclear. The receptor was isolated from a man aged 18-30 years in good health. The CDR3 bases are TGTGCCAGTATGGATATCTCCTATAATTCACCCCTCCACTTT. Translation: CASMDISYNSPLHF.